A single sample is the source of the 9 T cell receptor beta chains below, sequenced in a study of blood T cell repertoires in COVID-19. Here immunoSEQ multiplex PCR was the method, and the copy in TCRdb shows in-frame clones only, minus some. Counted here are 450,000 to 500,000 clones, around 90% occurring once; the ten biggest clones make up about 0.75%. The specimen was PBMCs or T cells enriched from blood (not recorded which). Receptors were obtained from a woman aged 18-35 years who had recovered from COVID-19.

V usage is TRBV5-8 and J usage is TRBJ2-3, with D possibly being TRBD2 (5 bases). The CDR3 has 15 residues. V was cut by 1 base and J by 2 bases, with 11 bases left in between. Germline V CDR1 and CDR2: SGHTS, YDEGEE. DNA of the CDR3: TGTGCCAGCAGCTTGTTGAGGGCAGTCACAGATACGCAGTATTTT. Its translation: CASSLLRAVTDTQYF.

V and J are TRBV6-5 and TRBJ1-6, with a tentative D call TRBD1 (5 bases). The CDR3 loop spans 13 amino acids. V lost 6 bases, J lost 10 bases, and 13 bases lay in between. Germline V gene data show CDR1 as MNHEY and CDR2 as SVGAGI. The CDR3 spells CASRRQIGSPLHF. The DNA of the CDR3 is TGTGCCAGCAGGAGACAGATCGGATCACCCCTCCACTTT.

This rearrangement joins TRBV2 to TRBJ1-6; TRBD1 matches at 10 bases. V was clipped by 8 bases and J by 10 bases; unmatched bases: 8. In germline, CDR1 is SNHLY, CDR2 FYNNEI. The CDR3 runs to 14 residues. CDR3 sequence: CASGAGTGESPLHF. The CDR3, as DNA: TGTGCCAGCGGAGCCGGGACAGGGGAATCACCCCTCCACTTT.

The chain links TRBV3-1 (or the pseudogene TRBV3-2) to TRBJ2-1, with D tentatively TRBD2 (6 bases). Trimming cost V 1 base and J 5 bases, with 12 bases left between them. The germline V gene has CDR1 LGHDT and CDR2 YNNKEL (reference sequence). This CDR3 is 15 amino acids long. The CDR3 DNA reads TGTGCCAGCAGCCAAGTAGCGGTCCCGGACAATGAGCAGTTCTTC. It encodes CASSQVAVPDNEQFF.

This CDR3 is CASSLQGYEQFF. Here the CDR3 DNA reads TGTGCCAGCAGCTTGCAGGGATATGAGCAGTTCTTC. The V and J genes are TRBV7-9 and TRBJ2-1; tentative D call: TRBD1 (5 bases). Germline CDR1 SEHNR, CDR2 FQNEAQ (reference sequence). The CDR3 has 12 amino acids. V was shortened by 3 bases and J by 8 bases, with 8 bases between the two germline ends.

This clone was picked up one time. The chain links TRBV7-2 to TRBJ2-3; 7 positions agree with TRBD1. The trim removed 5 bases at V and 4 bases at J, leaving 6 bases unmatched. This CDR3 spans 14 amino acids. The V gene's germline CDR1 is SGHTA and CDR2 FQGNSA. CDR3 amino acids: CASSLATGADTQYF. CDR3 DNA: TGTGCCAGCAGCCTTGCTACAGGGGCAGATACGCAGTATTTT.

The chain uses TRBV2 and TRBJ1-1, with D unclear. CDR3 size: 13 residues. CDR1 and CDR2 from the germline V gene are SNHLY and FYNNEI. V was shortened by 5 bases and J by 0 bases, with 7 bases between the two germline ends. CDR3 region: CASSLIMNTEAFF. The CDR3 DNA follows: TGTGCCAGCAGTCTAATAATGAACACTGAAGCTTTCTTT.

The V and J genes are TRBV19 and TRBJ1-5; 9 nucleotides line up with TRBD1. Germline CDR1 and CDR2: LNHDA and SQIVND (reference sequence). The CDR3 has 15 amino acids. The junction had 15 bases not matched to a gene; V was cut back by 11 bases and J by 7 bases. The CDR3 region has the DNA TGTGCCGCCCGAAGGACAGGGGTCTGGGAGCAGCCCCAGCATTTT. It yields the protein CAARRTGVWEQPQHF.

The chain couples TRBV7-9 to TRBJ2-5; no firm D call. Trimming shortened V by 0 bases and J by 1 base, and 9 bases separated the two germline ends. This CDR3 spans 15 amino acids. The germline V gene has CDR1 SEHNR and CDR2 FQNEAQ (reference sequence). The CDR3 DNA follows: TGTGCCAGCAGCTTAGCGATAAGTAGCCAAGAGACCCAGTACTTC. Amino acid sequence: CASSLAISSQETQYF.